The rows below give T cell receptor beta chains drawn from one sample of a study of T cell clones after liver transplantation. Their recognized antigens are unknown. Profiled with immunoSEQ multiplex PCR; TCRdb holds only in-frame clones, not every one. This sample yields 5,000 to 6,500 clones, of which around 30% are seen a single time; more than 4.5% belongs to the top ten. What was sequenced was CD4+ T cells from cultured PBMCs. The receptor set was obtained from a human patient who received a liver transplant. The graft donor may have given rise to some T cells. CDR3s include the opening cysteine and the closing phenylalanine or tryptophan. D genes are given only for firm matches. Clone size is shown for a subset of rows, as once, few, many or a class of expanded clone.

V	D	size	J	DNA	CDR3
TRBV5-6	TRBD1	.	TRBJ2-2	TGTGCCAGCAGCCTTCCCGGGACAGGGCGCACCGGGGAGCTGTTTTTT	CASSLPGTGRTGELFF
TRBV11-2	.	.	TRBJ1-3	TGTGCCAGCAGCCCCGACAGCCTCTCTGGAAACACCATATATTTT	CASSPDSLSGNTIYF
TRBV18	TRBD1	.	TRBJ1-2	TGTGCCAGCTCACCAAAGACAGGGGCGGGCACCTATGGCTACACCTTC	CASSPKTGAGTYGYTF
TRBV25-1	.	.	TRBJ2-1	TGTGCCAGCAGGTCTCAGGGACATGAGCAGTTCTTC	CASRSQGHEQFF
TRBV7-9	.	few	TRBJ2-3	TGTGCCAGCAGCTCTTTACAAGGGAGCACAGATACGCAGTATTTT	CASSSLQGSTDTQYF
TRBV9	TRBD1	.	TRBJ1-4	TGTGCCAGCAGCACCCGGACAGGGGGAAATGAAAAACTGTTTTTT	CASSTRTGGNEKLFF
TRBV7-3	TRBD2	medium-sized	TRBJ2-1	TGTGCCAGCAGCTTTTTCGGATTAGCGGGAGGGAGCAATGAGCAGTTCTTC	CASSFFGLAGGSNEQFF
TRBV4-1	.	.	TRBJ2-7	TGCGCCAGCAGCCTTGGTTGGGGGGGCCCCGAGCAGTACTTC	CASSLGWGGPEQYF
TRBV11-1	TRBD2	few	TRBJ2-3	TGTGCCAGCAGCTTGATGGGAGGGCCATCAGATACGCAGTATTTT	CASSLMGGPSDTQYF
TRBV6-1	.	medium-sized	TRBJ1-3	TGTGCCAGCAGTGAACCAGGGTCGCTAGGACACACCATATATTTT	CASSEPGSLGHTIYF
TRBV29-1	.	.	TRBJ2-2	TGCAGCGTTGTATGGGCAGGGGACCGGGAGCTGTTTTTT	CSVVWAGDRELFF
TRBV7-9	TRBD1	few	TRBJ1-5	TGTGCCAGCAGTCATACAGGGGTGGATCAGCCCCAGCATTTT	CASSHTGVDQPQHF
TRBV20-1	.	.	TRBJ2-7	TGCAGTGCTAGACAGAGCTACGAGCAGTACTTC	CSARQSYEQYF
TRBV6-6	TRBD1	.	TRBJ2-7	TGTGCCAGCGAGAGACAGGGCTTATACGAGCAGTACTTC	CASERQGLYEQYF
TRBV10-3	TRBD1	.	TRBJ2-7	TGTGCCATCATGGGACCCGGGACAGGGGTCAACGAGCAGTACTTC	CAIMGPGTGVNEQYF
TRBV7-8	.	.	TRBJ1-1	TGTGCCAGCAGCCCCCTCGGCATTTACACTGAAGCTTTCTTT	CASSPLGIYTEAFF
TRBV6-5	.	once	TRBJ2-7	TGTGCCAGCAGTTACTCGGGGAGTACCTACGAGCAGTACTTC	CASSYSGSTYEQYF